This entry is about one TCR beta chain. The sample originates from a study of regulatory T cells in long-lasting Graves disease. The time point here: newly diagnosed GD, antithyroid drugs for less than 3 months. PBMC RNA was the source of the TCR library. Peripheral blood, around 10 milliliters of it, was drawn into EDTA tubes. CDR3-region Arm-PCR and iRepertoire HTBI primers produced the TCR beta libraries. TCRdb reprocessed the multiplex PCR reads with MiXCR, giving one entry per CDR3 protein. Of around 470,000 distinct CDR3 sequences listed, 11% to 15% are singletons. The same sample was also used in a study of T cells in Graves' hyperthyroidism and ophthalmopathy. From that report: TCR CDR3 regions were first amplified by RT-PCR with HTBI primers. Stable hyperthyroidism was separated from ophthalmopathy by a model based on 13 V-J features.

The sequences come from peripheral blood mononuclear cells (PBMCs), collected at new diagnosis, from a patient treated with antithyroid drugs. The TCR originated in a woman in her fifties or sixties with Graves disease.

In DNA, the CDR3 is TGTGCCACCAGTGAGGCTAACAGGGGCGCACGGGCTGAAGCTTTCTTT. Translation gives CATSEANRGARAEAFF. The rearrangement links TRBV24-1 to TRBJ1-1; 7 bases align to TRBD1. CDR3 length equals 16 residues. Germline V gene sequence: CDR1 KGHDR, CDR2 SFDVKD. J gave up 6 bases and V 4 bases, and 13 bases lay outside the gene matches.